The rows below give T cell receptor beta chains drawn from one sample of a study of human T cells and chemical hapten exposure. TCRdb re-derived calls from the RACE reads in MiXCR, one entry per CDR3 protein. The sample lists more than 300,000 distinct CDR3 sequences, around 5.5% occurring once. The source was whole blood, collected in connection with sensitization to the hapten diphenylcyclopropenone (DPC). These TCRs come from a woman between 18 and 29 years old with alopecia areata. Some clones in this sample may be carry-over from other donors' samples. CDR3s include the opening cysteine and the closing phenylalanine or tryptophan. D genes are given only for firm matches. Some rows have no size entry. The others give once, few or many, or a class for an expanded clone.

.	TRBV10-3	TRBJ1-5	.	15	CAISPSGTSIWPQHF	TGTGCCATCAGTCCTTCCGGGACCTCTATTTGGCCCCAGCATTTT
.	TRBV5-5	TRBJ1-1	.	16	CASSLAPGHRNTEAFF	TGTGCCAGCAGCTTGGCTCCTGGACACAGGAACACTGAAGCTTTCTTT
many	TRBV5-1	TRBJ1-5	.	15	CASSLVAGAGQPQHF	TGCGCCAGCAGCTTGGTCGCGGGGGCAGGGCAGCCCCAGCATTTT
few	TRBV5-1	TRBJ2-1	.	14	CASSSVGSYNEQFF	TGCGCCAGCAGCTCTGTCGGTTCCTACAATGAGCAGTTCTTC
.	TRBV11-1	TRBJ2-7	.	14	CASSLHPSGYEQYF	TGTGCCAGCAGCCTCCACCCCTCGGGCTACGAGCAGTACTTC
many	TRBV28	TRBJ2-3	TRBD2	16	CASSVVSGGAGDTQYF	TGTGCCAGCAGCGTCGTTAGCGGGGGGGCCGGGGATACGCAGTATTTT
.	TRBV5-1	TRBJ2-3	.	19	CASSLEQEQSRLYSDTQYF	TGCGCCAGCAGCTTGGAGCAGGAACAAAGCCGCCTCTACTCAGATACGCAGTATTTT
many	TRBV7-8	TRBJ1-5	TRBD1	14	CASSRDRVGQPQHF	TGTGCCAGCTCCCGGGACAGGGTGGGTCAGCCCCAGCATTTT
many	TRBV29-1	TRBJ1-1	.	14	CSVEDNIKNTEAFF	TGCAGCGTTGAAGACAATATAAAGAACACTGAAGCTTTCTTT
.	TRBV27	TRBJ2-3	TRBD2	18	CASSLSSYWGGVTDTQYF	TGTGCCAGCAGTTTATCGTCTTACTGGGGGGGGGTCACAGATACGCAGTATTTT
few	TRBV7-9	TRBJ2-5	TRBD1	14	CASSYRTGQETQYF	TGTGCCAGCAGCTACCGGACAGGTCAAGAGACCCAGTACTTC
many	TRBV9	TRBJ2-3	TRBD2	16	CASSVALAGGADTQYF	TGTGCCAGCAGCGTAGCTCTAGCGGGTGGAGCAGATACGCAGTATTTT
many	TRBV7-7	TRBJ2-5	.	14	CASSPQGVQETQYF	TGTGCTAGCAGCCCACAGGGTGTCCAAGAGACCCAGTACTTC
few	TRBV6-1	TRBJ2-1	.	13	CASSLNRRQDLFF	TGTGCCAGCAGCTTAAACAGGAGACAGGACCTGTTCTTC
many	TRBV11-2	TRBJ2-3	.	14	CASSRDGSTDTQYF	TGTGCCAGCAGCCGGGACGGAAGCACAGATACGCAGTATTTT
few	TRBV28	TRBJ2-3	.	11	CASSSEDTQYF	TGTGCCAGCAGTTCCGAAGATACGCAGTATTTT
many	TRBV7-2	TRBJ2-1	TRBD2	16	CASSPFSGGGVDEQFF	TGTGCCAGCAGCCCTTTTAGCGGGGGTGGGGTGGATGAGCAGTTCTTC
many	TRBV6-5	TRBJ1-2	TRBD1	15	CASSAPGQGLYGYTF	TGTGCCAGCAGTGCACCGGGACAGGGGTTATATGGCTACACCTTC
few	TRBV6-2/TRBV6-3	TRBJ1-6	.	14	CASSSGAMGSPLHF	TGTGCCAGCAGTTCAGGGGCGATGGGTTCACCCCTCCACTTT
many	TRBV7-8	TRBJ1-5	.	16	CASSPPAGNGNQPQHF	TGTGCCAGCAGCCCCCCGGCAGGGAACGGCAATCAGCCCCAGCATTTT
.	TRBV10-2	TRBJ1-6	TRBD1	14	CASWKTGRESPLHF	TGCGCCAGCTGGAAGACAGGGAGGGAATCACCCCTCCACTTT
few	TRBV14	TRBJ1-1	.	13	CASSRIRGTEAFF	TGTGCCAGCAGCCGAATCCGTGGGACTGAAGCTTTCTTT
many	TRBV18	TRBJ1-1	.	18	CASSPYLTAGAEGTEAFF	TGTGCCAGCTCACCCTATTTGACGGCGGGGGCGGAGGGCACTGAAGCTTTCTTT
.	TRBV12-3/TRBV12-4	TRBJ1-1	.	15	CASSFEAGANTEAFF	TGTGCCAGCAGTTTCGAGGCAGGGGCGAACACTGAAGCTTTCTTT
many	TRBV9	TRBJ1-5	.	15	CASSVGTAADQPQHF	TGTGCCAGCAGCGTAGGAACAGCCGCGGATCAGCCCCAGCATTTT
many	TRBV7-2	TRBJ1-4	.	16	CASSPRGGSSNEKLFF	TGTGCCAGCAGCCCCCGCGGGGGATCAAGTAATGAAAAACTGTTTTTT
few	TRBV11-2	TRBJ1-2	.	13	CASSGQLNYGYTF	TGTGCCAGCAGTGGCCAGCTTAACTATGGCTACACCTTC
many	TRBV19	TRBJ1-2	.	15	CASSIVLRRLDGYTF	TGTGCCAGTAGTATAGTTTTGCGGCGGCTCGATGGCTACACCTTC
many	TRBV28	TRBJ1-5	TRBD1	15	CASSLGTGYNQPQHF	TGTGCCAGCAGTTTAGGGACAGGCTACAATCAGCCCCAGCATTTT
.	TRBV12-3/TRBV12-4	TRBJ1-6	.	17	CASRPLGRGRVNSPLHF	TGTGCCAGCAGACCCCTCGGTAGGGGACGGGTTAATTCACCCCTCCACTTT
few	TRBV4-1	TRBJ1-5	.	15	CASSLAVQLRQPQHF	TGCGCCAGCAGTCTTGCGGTACAGCTCAGACAGCCCCAGCATTTT
few	TRBV7-2	TRBJ2-7	.	13	CASSREISDEQYF	TGTGCCAGCAGTCGTGAAATCAGCGACGAGCAGTACTTC
.	TRBV7-2	TRBJ1-1	TRBD1	14	CASSFKGGGTEAFF	TGTGCCAGCAGCTTCAAAGGGGGCGGCACTGAAGCTTTCTTT
many	TRBV27	TRBJ1-1	TRBD1	14	CASQPDRPNTEAFF	TGTGCCAGCCAACCGGACAGGCCGAACACTGAAGCTTTCTTT
few	TRBV7-2	TRBJ1-2	.	13	CASSFGGGSGYTF	TGTGCCAGCAGCTTCGGAGGAGGGTCTGGCTACACCTTC
many	TRBV7-9	TRBJ2-3	.	11	CASRNTDTQYF	TGTGCCAGCAGAAACACAGATACGCAGTATTTT
few	TRBV6-4	TRBJ2-1	TRBD2	17	CASSDYPRLAGGNEQFF	TGTGCCAGCAGTGACTACCCGCGGCTAGCGGGGGGAAATGAGCAGTTCTTC
many	TRBV20-1	TRBJ1-1	.	15	CSARDLTADKAEAFF	TGCAGTGCTAGAGATTTGACGGCGGACAAGGCTGAAGCTTTCTTT
many	TRBV10-3	TRBJ1-2	.	12	CAISAENYGYTF	TGTGCCATCAGTGCAGAAAACTATGGCTACACCTTC
few	TRBV12-3/TRBV12-4	TRBJ2-7	.	16	CASSSWGSITFYEQYF	TGTGCCAGCAGTTCGTGGGGATCAATAACCTTCTACGAGCAGTACTTC
.	TRBV4-3	TRBJ2-3	TRBD2	16	CASSQTHGLAADTQYF	TGCGCCAGCAGCCAAACCCACGGACTAGCGGCAGATACGCAGTATTTT
.	TRBV7-9	TRBJ1-6	TRBD1	17	CASSLAGQVSYNSPLHF	TGTGCCAGCAGCTTAGCCGGACAGGTCTCCTATAATTCACCCCTCCACTTT
.	TRBV2	TRBJ1-3	.	12	CASSEQGNTIYF	TGTGCCAGCAGTGAACAGGGAAACACCATATATTTT
.	TRBV5-6	TRBJ2-1	.	12	CASSLGVGEQFF	TGTGCCAGCAGCTTGGGTGTCGGAGAGCAGTTCTTC
.	TRBV28	TRBJ2-7	TRBD1	16	CASSSSATGGHYEQYF	TGTGCCAGCAGTTCCTCCGCGACAGGGGGCCACTACGAGCAGTACTTC